This TCR beta chain was recorded in a study of cytomegalovirus exposure and HLA in healthy donors. PCR employed 60 Vbeta and 13 Jbeta primers. Libraries were prepared by immunoSEQ multiplex PCR; TCRdb keeps only in-frame clonotypes and omits some of them. There are under 200,000 clones in the sample; 65% to 80% occur only once, and about 0.72% lies in the top ten. Only a few counts were recorded for this clone. CDR3 length: 16 residues. Germline CDR1 SGHRS, CDR2 YFSETQ. V gave up 0 bases and J gave up 0 bases, with 9 bases separating them. What was sequenced was PBMCs. The gene calls are TRBV5-1 and TRBJ2-2, with D perhaps matching TRBD1 (6 bases). The source is a woman aged 40 to 50 in good health and CMV-seronegative. The CDR3 spells CASSLGQAANTGELFF. The CDR3 DNA follows: TGCGCCAGCAGCTTGGGACAGGCGGCGAACACCGGGGAGCTGTTTTTT.